Each of the 23 T cell receptor beta chains below was sequenced from the same sample in a study of TIL therapy for anti-PD-1-resistant metastatic lung cancer. Time point specified: pre-treatment sample, taken before nivolumab and TIL therapy. The immunoSEQ assay was v3. Generated by immunoSEQ multiplex PCR, the TCRdb table keeps only in-frame clones and is missing some. The table shows 45,000 to 60,000 clones, with 79% occurring only once. The specimen comprised blood, sampled at baseline. The source is a woman aged 30-79 years with non-small cell lung cancer.

This sequence joins TRBV5-5 and TRBJ2-7; TRBD2 matches at 7 bases. Germline V CDR1 and CDR2: SGHKS, YYEKEE (reference sequence). The CDR3 covers 14 residues. V lost 0 bases and J lost 2; bases outside the gene matches: 2. The CDR3, as DNA: TGTGCCAGCAGCTTGGCTAGCGGAACCTACGAGCAGTACTTC. Translating it yields CASSLASGTYEQYF.

The chain is built from TRBV19 and TRBJ1-2; D not certain. The CDR3 is 12 residues long. Trimming stripped 5 bases from V and 11 bases from J, with 15 bases between. In germline, CDR1 is LNHDA, CDR2 SQIVND (reference sequence). This chain's CDR3 is CASSAEIQIYTF. The CDR3 DNA sequence: TGTGCCAGTAGTGCCGAGATACAGATTTACACCTTC.

Only a few counts were recorded for this clone. This chain joins TRBV5-1 and TRBJ1-4, with 9 nucleotides matching TRBD1. Germline V CDR1 and CDR2: SGHRS, YFSETQ. This CDR3 region has 14 residues. Losses at the gene ends were 3 bases for V and 4 bases for J; bases not matched to a gene: 1. CDR3 nucleotide sequence: TGCGCCAGCAGCTCGGGACAGGGTAATGAAAAACTGTTTTTT. Translated: CASSSGQGNEKLFF.

The chain employs TRBV27 and TRBJ1-1, with 9 positions matching TRBD1. From germline, CDR1 is MNHEY and CDR2 SMNVEV (reference sequence). V gave up 9 bases and J gave up 5 bases; unmatched junction bases: 4. The CDR3 loop spans 12 amino acids. The CDR3 nucleotides read TGTGCCAGTGGGACAGGGAGGACTGAAGCTTTCTTT. This codes for CASGTGRTEAFF.

V gene TRBV28 combines with J gene TRBJ2-3; 9 nucleotides align to TRBD1. The CDR3 spans 15 residues. Per germline, CDR1 MDHEN and CDR2 SYDVKM. The V and J ends lost 8 bases and 1 base, in that order; junction bases with no gene match: 7. The CDR3 DNA is TGTGCCAGCGCTACCCGGGACAGGGGCACAGATACGCAGTATTTT. This sequence encodes CASATRDRGTDTQYF. The full variable domain, its missing parts supplied by reference TRBV28 and TRBJ2-3, is DVKVTQSSRYLVKRTGEKVFLECVQDMDHENMFWYRQDPGLGLRLIYFSYDVKMKEKGDIPEGYSVSREKKERFSLILESASTNQTSMYLCASATRDRGTDTQYFGPGTRLTVL.

This clone turned up a few times. This chain connects TRBV6-4 to TRBJ1-2; D uncertain. Trimming stripped 4 bases from V and 4 bases from J, with 4 bases between. Germline V gene sequence: CDR1 MRHNA, CDR2 SNTAGT. This CDR3 region has 11 residues. The CDR3 region has the DNA TGTGCCAGCAGTGGTCCCTATGGCTACACCTTC. Translation gives CASSGPYGYTF.

The rearrangement joins TRBV6-1 to TRBJ2-3; D is perhaps TRBD1 (5 bases). Trimming took off 7 bases at V and 2 bases at J, with 16 bases between the two ends. CDR1 is MNHNS, CDR2 SASEGT, per germline. CDR3 length: 15 residues. This CDR3 is CASTPRQSLTDTQYF. The CDR3 DNA sequence: TGTGCCAGCACCCCAAGACAGTCCCTCACAGATACGCAGTATTTT.

The rearrangement joins TRBV5-1 to TRBJ2-1; D possibly corresponds to TRBD2 (5 bases). This CDR3 region has 15 residues. V was pared by 2 bases and J by 5 bases, with 14 bases between. Germline CDR1 is SGHRS and CDR2 is YFSETQ. The CDR3 DNA reads TGCGCCAGCAGCTTAGCGGTTAGTAGAAACAATGAGCAGTTCTTC. Encoded protein: CASSLAVSRNNEQFF.

The chain links TRBV4-1 to TRBJ2-6, with D maybe TRBD1 (5 bases). This CDR3 has 19 amino acids. The germline CDR1 and CDR2 sequences are MGHRA and YSYEKL. V was clipped by 0 bases and J by 0 bases, with 15 bases between them. CDR3 in DNA: TGCGCCAGCAGCCAAGATTTCTTCCCCAGGGACTCTGGGGCCAACGTCCTGACTTTC. Amino acid sequence: CASSQDFFPRDSGANVLTF.

V gene TRBV6-5 combines with J gene TRBJ1-5, with 7 bases identical to TRBD1. Germline loops: CDR1 MNHEY, CDR2 SVGAGI. The CDR3 extends over 14 amino acids. Losses at the gene ends were 10 bases for V and 6 bases for J; bases not matched to a gene: 12. The chain's CDR3 is CATRSRGQFQPQHF. CDR3 bases: TGTGCCACGCGCTCGAGGGGGCAGTTTCAGCCCCAGCATTTT.

This clone occurred a few times. The chain recombines TRBV6-1 with TRBJ2-1; D remains unclear. V gave up 8 bases and J gave up 6 bases, with 14 bases separating them. Germline CDR1 is MNHNS and CDR2 is SASEGT. The CDR3 runs 13 residues. The CDR3 nucleotides are TGTGCCAGCCAGAGGATAGGGATCAATGAGCAGTTCTTC. Protein product: CASQRIGINEQFF.

The chain joins TRBV27 to TRBJ1-1, with TRBD1 matching over 7 bases. V shed 4 bases and J 3 bases; nucleotides not matched to a gene: 5. CDR1 MNHEY and CDR2 SMNVEV come from the germline V gene (reference sequence). The CDR3 has 14 amino acids. The CDR3 coding sequence is TGTGCCAGCAGTTACGCAGGGGGTTACACTGAAGCTTTCTTT. This encodes CASSYAGGYTEAFF.

This clone has more than one count but fewer than ten. The chain couples TRBV19 to TRBJ1-1, with D unresolved. Germline CDR1 LNHDA, CDR2 SQIVND (reference sequence). The germline V and J ends were trimmed by 8 bases and 1 base, with 11 bases remaining between them. CDR3 length: 13 residues. CDR3 residues: CASVLRGNTEAFF. The DNA of the CDR3 is TGTGCCAGTGTTCTCCGAGGGAACACTGAAGCTTTCTTT.

V usage is TRBV19 and J usage is TRBJ2-6, with TRBD2 matching over 8 bases. V lost 3 bases to trimming and J lost 0 bases; unmatched junction nucleotides: 4. Germline CDR1 LNHDA, CDR2 SQIVND (reference sequence). CDR3 length: 17 residues. The CDR3 coding sequence is TGTGCCAGTAGTATCCTACTAGCGGACTCTGGGGCCAACGTCCTGACTTTC. Its translation: CASSILLADSGANVLTF.

This clone was recorded a few times. The V gene is TRBV2, the J gene TRBJ2-7, with 7 bases aligning to TRBD1. CDR3 length equals 15 residues. Per germline, CDR1 SNHLY and CDR2 FYNNEI. Losses at the gene ends were 6 bases for V and 0 bases for J; bases not matched to a gene: 8. The CDR3 region has the DNA TGTGCCAGCAGCCAGACCGGGACAGTCTCCTACGAGCAGTACTTC. It yields the protein CASSQTGTVSYEQYF.

This chain links TRBV9 with TRBJ2-3; 9 bases are shared with TRBD2. Germline V lookup: CDR1 SGDLS, CDR2 YYNGEE. This CDR3 spans 17 amino acids. The ends lost 4 bases at V and 6 bases at J; junction bases unmatched: 15. The CDR3 DNA is TGTGCCAGCAGCTCCCGGCGGGGCGGGAGGGTATCGGATACGCAGTATTTT. Its translation: CASSSRRGGRVSDTQYF.

This clone came up a few times. The chain employs TRBV2 and TRBJ2-7; 9 nucleotides match TRBD1. The CDR3 consists of 14 residues. The germline V gene has CDR1 SNHLY and CDR2 FYNNEI. The J segment lost 3 bases and the V segment lost 5 bases, leaving 5 bases of the junction unmatched. CDR3 DNA sequence: TGTGCCAGCAGTTCCGGGACAGGGTTCTACGAGCAGTACTTC. This gives the protein CASSSGTGFYEQYF.

This rearrangement joins TRBV13 to TRBJ1-1; 9 bases line up with TRBD1. The ends lost 5 bases at V and 8 bases at J; junction bases unmatched: 6. This CDR3 has 13 amino acids. In germline, CDR1 is PRHDT, CDR2 FYEKMQ (reference sequence). The CDR3 region has the DNA TGTGCCAGCAGCCGAACAGGGGGCAGGGAAGCTTTCTTT. Encoded protein: CASSRTGGREAFF.

The chain employs TRBV5-1 and TRBJ2-7; no clear D gene. V lost 3 bases and J lost 4, with 11 bases in between. The germline CDR1 and CDR2 sequences are SGHRS and YFSETQ. CDR3 length: 13 amino acids. The CDR3: CASSYSGEYEQYF. The CDR3 nucleotides are TGCGCCAGCAGCTACTCAGGAGAATACGAGCAGTACTTC.

V gene TRBV6-6 combines with J gene TRBJ2-5; D is possibly TRBD1 (6 bases). In germline, CDR1 is MNHNY, CDR2 SVGAGI (reference sequence). V was pared by 6 bases and J by 4 bases, with 18 bases between. This CDR3 comprises 15 residues. The CDR3, as DNA: TGTGCCAGCAGAACAGCTAGGGACACTGTAGAGACCCAGTACTTC. Translation gives CASRTARDTVETQYF.

The chain has TRBV28 and TRBJ1-2; D possibly corresponds to TRBD1 (5 bases). V dropped 5 bases and J dropped 6 bases, with 16 bases sitting between them. Per the germline V gene, CDR1 is MDHEN and CDR2 is SYDVKM. The CDR3 sequence is 14 residues long. This CDR3 is CASSDSTGSNGYTF. CDR3 sequence (DNA): TGTGCCAGCAGTGATTCTACAGGAAGTAATGGCTACACCTTC.

This clone turned up a few times. V usage is TRBV19 and J usage is TRBJ2-5; TRBD1 agrees at 7 bases. Unmatched junction bases numbered 6, after V lost 9 bases and J lost 5 bases. Germline V gene data show CDR1 as LNHDA and CDR2 as SQIVND (reference sequence). The CDR3 totals 12 residues. CDR3 protein: CASARGLETQYF. The CDR3 DNA sequence: TGTGCCAGCGCCAGGGGGTTGGAGACCCAGTACTTC.

The rearrangement uses TRBV16 and TRBJ2-1, with a tentative D call TRBD2 (5 bases). Per the germline V gene, CDR1 is KGHSY and CDR2 is FQNENV. The CDR3 spans 14 residues. The V end was cut by 0 bases, the J end by 4 bases, with 7 bases between. The CDR3 reads CASSQSRGYNEQFF. The CDR3 nucleotides are TGTGCCAGCAGCCAATCCAGAGGGTACAATGAGCAGTTCTTC.